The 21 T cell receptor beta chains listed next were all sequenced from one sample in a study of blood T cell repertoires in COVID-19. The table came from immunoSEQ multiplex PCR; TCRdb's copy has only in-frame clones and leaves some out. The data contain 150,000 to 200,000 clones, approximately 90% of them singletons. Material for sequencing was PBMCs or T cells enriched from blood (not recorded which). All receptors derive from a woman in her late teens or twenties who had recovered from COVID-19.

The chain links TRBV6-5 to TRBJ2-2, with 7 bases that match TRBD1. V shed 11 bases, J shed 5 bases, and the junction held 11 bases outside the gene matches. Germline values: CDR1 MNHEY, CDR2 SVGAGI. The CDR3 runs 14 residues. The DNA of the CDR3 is TGTGCCGTAAACAAGGGGGCTTATACCGGGGAGCTGTTTTTT. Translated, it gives CAVNKGAYTGELFF.

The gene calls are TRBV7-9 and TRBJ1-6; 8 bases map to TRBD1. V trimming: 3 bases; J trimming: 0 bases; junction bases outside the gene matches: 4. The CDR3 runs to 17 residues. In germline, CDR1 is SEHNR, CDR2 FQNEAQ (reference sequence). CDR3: CASSFQGASSYNSPLHF. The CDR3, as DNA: TGTGCCAGCAGCTTTCAGGGGGCGAGCTCCTATAATTCACCCCTCCACTTT.

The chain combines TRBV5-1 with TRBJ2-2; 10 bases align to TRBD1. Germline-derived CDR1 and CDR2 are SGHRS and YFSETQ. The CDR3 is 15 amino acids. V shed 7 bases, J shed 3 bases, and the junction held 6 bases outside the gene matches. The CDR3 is CASQPGTGDTGELFF. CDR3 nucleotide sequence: TGCGCCAGCCAGCCCGGGACAGGGGACACCGGGGAGCTGTTTTTT.

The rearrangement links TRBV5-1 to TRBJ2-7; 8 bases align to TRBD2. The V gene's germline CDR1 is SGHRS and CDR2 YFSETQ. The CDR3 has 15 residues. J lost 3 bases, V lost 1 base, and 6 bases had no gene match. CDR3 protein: CASSLTGGTFYEQYF. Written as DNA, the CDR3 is TGCGCCAGCAGCTTGACGGGAGGGACTTTCTACGAGCAGTACTTC. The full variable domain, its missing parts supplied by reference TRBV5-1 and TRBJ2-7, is KAGVTQTPRYLIKTRGQQVTLSCSPISGHRSVSWYQQTPGQGLQFLFEYFSETQRNKGNFPGRFSGRQFSNSRSEMNVSTLELGDSALYLCASSLTGGTFYEQYFGPGTRLTVT.

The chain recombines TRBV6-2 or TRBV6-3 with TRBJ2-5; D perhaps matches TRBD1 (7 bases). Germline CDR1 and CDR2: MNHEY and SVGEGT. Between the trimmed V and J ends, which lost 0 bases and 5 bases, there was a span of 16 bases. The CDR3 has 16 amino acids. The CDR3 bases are TGTGCCAGCAGTTACTCGTCCAGGGGGGCCGCGGAGACCCAGTACTTC. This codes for CASSYSSRGAAETQYF.

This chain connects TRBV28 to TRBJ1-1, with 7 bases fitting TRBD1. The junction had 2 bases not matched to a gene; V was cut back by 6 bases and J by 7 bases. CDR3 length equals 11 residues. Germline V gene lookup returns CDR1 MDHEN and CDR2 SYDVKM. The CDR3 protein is CASRGTVEAFF. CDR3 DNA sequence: TGTGCCAGCAGGGGGACAGTTGAAGCTTTCTTT.

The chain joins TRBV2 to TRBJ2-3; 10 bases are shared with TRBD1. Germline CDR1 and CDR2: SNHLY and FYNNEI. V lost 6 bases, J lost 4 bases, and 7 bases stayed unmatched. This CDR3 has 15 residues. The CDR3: CASSRRQGAADTQYF. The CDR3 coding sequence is TGTGCCAGCAGCAGACGACAGGGGGCGGCAGATACGCAGTATTTT.

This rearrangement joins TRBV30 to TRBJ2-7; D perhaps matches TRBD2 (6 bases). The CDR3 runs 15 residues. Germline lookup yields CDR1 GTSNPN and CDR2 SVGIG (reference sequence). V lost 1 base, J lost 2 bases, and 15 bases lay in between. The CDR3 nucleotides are TGTGCCTGGAGTGGGGGACTCCCCGTCGCCTACGAGCAGTACTTC. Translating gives CAWSGGLPVAYEQYF.

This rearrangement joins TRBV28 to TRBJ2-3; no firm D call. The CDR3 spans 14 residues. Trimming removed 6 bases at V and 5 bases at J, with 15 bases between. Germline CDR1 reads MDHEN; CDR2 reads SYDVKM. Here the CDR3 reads CASSPPRVQDTQYF. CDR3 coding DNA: TGTGCCAGCAGCCCTCCCCGGGTGCAAGATACGCAGTATTTT. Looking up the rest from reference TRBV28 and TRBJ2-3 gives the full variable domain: DVKVTQSSRYLVKRTGEKVFLECVQDMDHENMFWYRQDPGLGLRLIYFSYDVKMKEKGDIPEGYSVSREKKERFSLILESASTNQTSMYLCASSPPRVQDTQYFGPGTRLTVL.

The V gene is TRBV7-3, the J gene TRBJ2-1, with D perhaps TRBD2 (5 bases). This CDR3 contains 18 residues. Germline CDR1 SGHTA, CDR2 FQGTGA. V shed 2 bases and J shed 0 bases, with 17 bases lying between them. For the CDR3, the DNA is TGTGCCAGCAGCTTACGAAGTCGCGGAACTAGCTCCTACAATGAGCAGTTCTTC. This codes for CASSLRSRGTSSYNEQFF.

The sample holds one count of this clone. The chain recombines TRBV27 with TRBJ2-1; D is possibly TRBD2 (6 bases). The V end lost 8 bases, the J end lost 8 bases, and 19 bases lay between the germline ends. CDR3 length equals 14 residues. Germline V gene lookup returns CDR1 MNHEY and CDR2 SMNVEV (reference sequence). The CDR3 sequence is CASRPGLRVYEQFF. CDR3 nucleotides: TGTGCCAGCCGACCGGGACTTAGAGTGTATGAGCAGTTCTTC.

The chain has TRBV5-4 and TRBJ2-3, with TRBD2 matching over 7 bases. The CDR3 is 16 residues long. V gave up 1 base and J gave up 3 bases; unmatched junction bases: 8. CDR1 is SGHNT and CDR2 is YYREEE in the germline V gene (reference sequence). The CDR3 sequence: CASSLRLAATTDTQYF. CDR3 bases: TGTGCCAGCAGCTTGAGACTAGCTGCCACTACAGATACGCAGTATTTT.

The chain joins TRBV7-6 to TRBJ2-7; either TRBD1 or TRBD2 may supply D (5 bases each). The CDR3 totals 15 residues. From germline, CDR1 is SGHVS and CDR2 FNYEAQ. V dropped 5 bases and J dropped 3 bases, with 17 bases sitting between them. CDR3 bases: TGTGCCAGCAGCCTAGGGACGGCCGAGGGCTACGAGCAGTACTTC. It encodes CASSLGTAEGYEQYF. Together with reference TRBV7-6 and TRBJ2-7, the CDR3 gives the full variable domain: GAGVSQSPRYKVTKRGQDVALRCDPISGHVSLYWYRQALGQGPEFLTYFNYEAQQDKSGLPNDRFSAERPEGSISTLTIQRTEQRDSAMYRCASSLGTAEGYEQYFGPGTRLTVT.

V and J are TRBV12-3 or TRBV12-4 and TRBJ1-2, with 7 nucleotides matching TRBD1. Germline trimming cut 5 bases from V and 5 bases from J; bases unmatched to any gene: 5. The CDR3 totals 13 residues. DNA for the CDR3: TGTGCCAGCAGTCCCGGGACAGCTTATGGCTACACCTTC. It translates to CASSPGTAYGYTF.

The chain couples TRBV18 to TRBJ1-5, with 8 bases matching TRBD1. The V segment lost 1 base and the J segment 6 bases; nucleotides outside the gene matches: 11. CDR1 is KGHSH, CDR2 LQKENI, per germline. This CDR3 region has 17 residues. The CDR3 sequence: CASSPQSRDRFIQPQHF. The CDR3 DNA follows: TGTGCCAGCTCACCACAAAGCCGGGACAGGTTCATTCAGCCCCAGCATTTT.

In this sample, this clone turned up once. Here the CDR3 reads CASSPLQSSGNTIYF. The CDR3 region has the DNA TGTGCCAGCAGTCCCCTACAGAGCTCTGGAAACACCATATATTTT. V and J are TRBV28 and TRBJ1-3, with D uncertain. Looked up from germline, CDR1 is MDHEN and CDR2 is SYDVKM. Trimming shortened V by 5 bases and J by 0 bases, and 11 bases separated the two germline ends. The CDR3 covers 15 residues. Combining the CDR3 with reference TRBV28 and TRBJ1-3 gives the whole variable domain DVKVTQSSRYLVKRTGEKVFLECVQDMDHENMFWYRQDPGLGLRLIYFSYDVKMKEKGDIPEGYSVSREKKERFSLILESASTNQTSMYLCASSPLQSSGNTIYFGEGSWLTVV.

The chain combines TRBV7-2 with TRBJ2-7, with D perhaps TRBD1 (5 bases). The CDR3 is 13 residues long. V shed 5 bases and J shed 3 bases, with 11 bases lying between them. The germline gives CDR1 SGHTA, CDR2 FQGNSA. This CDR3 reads CASSEYDSYEQYF. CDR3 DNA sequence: TGTGCCAGCAGCGAATATGACAGCTACGAGCAGTACTTC.

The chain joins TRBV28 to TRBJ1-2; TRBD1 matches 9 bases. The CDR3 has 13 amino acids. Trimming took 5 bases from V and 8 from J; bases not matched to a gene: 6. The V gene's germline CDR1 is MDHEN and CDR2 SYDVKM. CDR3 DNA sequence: TGTGCCAGCAGTCCCCACAGGGGGCGCGGCTACACCTTC. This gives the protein CASSPHRGRGYTF.

The CDR3 sequence: CASSVEGARSPLHF. The CDR3 coding sequence is TGTGCCAGCAGCGTAGAGGGGGCACGTTCACCCCTCCACTTT. The rearrangement links TRBV9 to TRBJ1-6, with 7 nucleotides matching TRBD1. The CDR3 length is 14 residues. Germline-derived CDR1 and CDR2 are SGDLS and YYNGEE. V trimming: 0 bases; J trimming: 9 bases; junction bases outside the gene matches: 3. Looking up the rest from reference TRBV9 and TRBJ1-6 gives the full variable domain: DSGVTQTPKHLITATGQRVTLRCSPRSGDLSVYWYQQSLDQGLQFLIQYYNGEERAKGNILERFSAQQFPDLHSELNLSSLELGDSALYFCASSVEGARSPLHFGNGTRLTVT.

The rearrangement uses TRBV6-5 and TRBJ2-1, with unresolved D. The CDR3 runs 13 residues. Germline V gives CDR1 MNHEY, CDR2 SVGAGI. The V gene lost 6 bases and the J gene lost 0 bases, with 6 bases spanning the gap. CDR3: CASRVASYNEQFF. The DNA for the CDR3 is TGTGCCAGCAGGGTAGCCTCCTACAATGAGCAGTTCTTC.

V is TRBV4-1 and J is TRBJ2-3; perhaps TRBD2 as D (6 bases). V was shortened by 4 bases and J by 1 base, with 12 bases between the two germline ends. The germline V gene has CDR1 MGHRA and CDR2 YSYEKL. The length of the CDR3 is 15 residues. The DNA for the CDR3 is TGCGCCAGCAGCCTGAAGGGACTTGGCACAGATACGCAGTATTTT. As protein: CASSLKGLGTDTQYF.